This entry describes one T cell receptor (beta chain). It has no known antigen specificity. No qualities accompany the bases; no much larger clone lies one base away. Library creation used multiplex PCR. Data came from an Illumina HiSeq 4000. To build TCR beta libraries, CDR3 regions were amplified by Arm-PCR using iRepertoire HTBI primers. Before sequencing, the PCR products underwent gel purification. The original pipeline was this. Gene usage analysis of CDR3 amino acid clonotypes used the approximately 62 TRBV and 12 to 15 TRBJ segments found across samples. COPE and FqMerger were used to merge the filtered high-quality paired reads into contigs. BLAST was used to align contigs to IMGT TRBV, TRBD and TRBJ reference genes, with CDR3 defined following IMGT. Any clonotype with a frequency above 0.1% was classified as a highly expanded clone. Shannon entropy served as the measure of repertoire diversity, while the Gini coefficient captured V-J evenness. Clonotypes shared by more than one individual were considered public. The public reads were reanalyzed by TCRdb: fastp trimming at Q25, MiXCR alignment, in-frame beta chains only. All rows with the same CDR3 protein become a single entry with the most common DNA and genes. The V and J calls follow TCRdb's processing rather than the paper's. This sample lists roughly 500,000 distinct CDR3 sequences; less than 25% were detected once. Around 14% of the sample comes from the top ten.

CDR1 MNHNS and CDR2 SASEGT were looked up in the germline V gene. V lost 6 bases and J lost 6 bases; the stretch between them is 9 bases long. From its cysteine to its phenylalanine, the CDR3 spans 12 amino acids. Of the read, only the CDR3 DNA is kept; its 36 bases are in frame from base 1. The data were taken from a study of regulatory T cells in long-lasting Graves disease (dated by TCRdb to the early 2020s). Looking at the study overall: Persistent Graves' disease meant more than 5 years of antithyroid drug treatment with TSH receptor autoantibodies that stayed positive. TCR sequencing covered approximately 13 persistent and 20 newly diagnosed Graves' disease patients, approximately 33 samples in total. The study was registered as a clinical trial and conducted in China. This study used TCR sequencing and RNA sequencing of peripheral blood to compare persistent Graves' disease patients against newly diagnosed Graves' disease patients. Persistent Graves' disease patients in the clinical cohort had taken antithyroid drugs for roughly 10 years on average.

Broad study findings and their caveats: Preferential use of TRBV28, TRBJ1-2 and TRBJ2-5 was observed in persistent disease, whereas TRBV20-1 and TRBJ2-1 were favored in newly diagnosed disease. Sequencing and analysis were limited to the TCR beta chain. Lower TCR Shannon entropy and fewer highly expanded clones were observed in persistent Graves' disease patients than in newly diagnosed patients, which suggested clonal expansion. The authors noted that the small sample size was a limitation that may lower accuracy. A larger number of public clonotypes was shared among persistent patients (around 3,000) than among newly diagnosed patients (roughly 930). Only peripheral blood was studied, because thyroid tissue, the primary lesion, was inaccessible.

The time point label on this specimen signifies: persistent/refractory GD, antithyroid drugs over 5 years with positive TRAb. For both TCR sequencing and RNA sequencing, RNA was extracted from PBMCs using TRIzol. Graves' disease was diagnosed according to American Thyroid Association guidelines. Patients were recruited from an endocrinology department in Xi'an, China. Each patient gave approximately 8.8 milliliters of peripheral blood, collected in an EDTA anticoagulant tube. Ficoll Paque Plus density gradient separation was used to isolate PBMCs, and no further T cell sorting was performed. RNA quality was checked with an Agilent 2100 Bioanalyzer and agarose gel, and concentration with a NanoDrop 2000.

The input for sequencing was peripheral blood mononuclear cells (PBMCs), taken when the disease was refractory, from a patient treated with antithyroid drugs. The chain employs TRBV6-1 and TRBJ2-1; the D gene lacks a confident call. This clonotype originated in a female donor with Graves disease. CDR3 protein: CASRTKSNEQFF. The DNA reads TGTGCCAGCAGGACAAAGAGCAATGAGCAGTTCTTC.